Below, 20 T cell receptor beta chains from the same sample are listed, as sequenced in a study of blood T cell repertoires in COVID-19. Libraries were prepared by immunoSEQ multiplex PCR; TCRdb keeps only in-frame clonotypes and omits some of them. The sample shows tens of thousands of clones, approximately 90% of them seen only once. Sequencing was carried out using peripheral blood. The receptor set was obtained from a woman in her 50s with active or convalescent COVID-19.

The chain uses TRBV7-3 and TRBJ2-3; 12 bases match TRBD2. Per germline, CDR1 SGHTA and CDR2 FQGTGA. The ends lost 5 bases at V and 4 bases at J; junction bases unmatched: 7. The CDR3 is 16 residues long. The CDR3 DNA follows: TGTGCCAGCAGCCCCAGGCTAGCGGGGGGGGCAGATACGCAGTATTTT. This codes for CASSPRLAGGADTQYF.

The chain has TRBV5-1 and TRBJ2-3, with 8 bases fitting TRBD1. This CDR3 has 14 residues. Germline assignment: CDR1 SGHRS and CDR2 YFSETQ. V was pared by 4 bases and J by 4 bases, with 5 bases of the junction left unmatched. The CDR3 DNA follows: TGCGCCAGCAGCCCCGACAGGGGCTCAGATACGCAGTATTTT. It codes for CASSPDRGSDTQYF.

This CDR3 is CASSQDNTVQPQHF. In DNA form, the CDR3 reads TGCGCCAGCAGCCAAGATAATACGGTCCAGCCCCAGCATTTT. The J gene is TRBJ1-5, the V gene TRBV4-3; no reliable D call. This CDR3 is built from 14 residues. The germline V gene has CDR1 LGHNA and CDR2 YSLEER. Trimming removed 0 bases at V and 7 bases at J, with 10 bases between.

This chain joins TRBV13 and TRBJ2-2; a weak D match, TRBD1 (5 bases). Germline CDR1 PRHDT, CDR2 FYEKMQ (reference sequence). Trimming cost V 2 bases and J 5 bases, with 12 bases left between them. This CDR3 comprises 15 residues. For the CDR3, the DNA is TGTGCCAGCAGCTTAATCGTCAGGGTTACCGGGGAGCTGTTTTTT. This translates into CASSLIVRVTGELFF.

The rearrangement links TRBV7-3 to TRBJ1-4, with TRBD1 matching over 10 bases. J lost 7 bases, V lost 5 bases, and 4 bases had no gene match. The CDR3 has 14 amino acids. CDR1 is SGHTA and CDR2 is FQGTGA in the germline V gene. The CDR3 bases are TGTGCCAGCAGCAAGGGACAGGGGAGTGAAAAACTGTTTTTT. Translated, it gives CASSKGQGSEKLFF.

A few counts support this clone. The sample holds other DNA sequences that translate to the same CDR3. The chain recombines TRBV20-1 with TRBJ1-6; D unresolved. This CDR3 has 13 residues. Germline V gene data show CDR1 as DFQATT and CDR2 as SNEGSKA (reference sequence). The V end was cut by 3 bases, the J end by 9 bases, with 12 bases between. The CDR3 loop reads CSASSGIGSPLHF. The CDR3 DNA reads as TGCAGTGCTAGTTCGGGGATCGGTTCACCCCTCCACTTT.

V usage is TRBV7-2 and J usage is TRBJ2-1, with 11 nucleotides matching TRBD2. V was pared by 2 bases and J by 5 bases, with 2 bases of the junction left unmatched. The CDR3 runs to 15 residues. Germline CDR1 reads SGHTA; CDR2 reads FQGNSA. The CDR3 sequence is CASSLLAGGNNEQFF. The CDR3 DNA sequence: TGTGCCAGCAGCTTACTAGCGGGGGGTAACAATGAGCAGTTCTTC.

The chain joins TRBV14 to TRBJ1-1; TRBD1 agrees at 12 bases. The CDR3 length is 18 residues. Germline trimming cut 1 base from V and 5 bases from J; bases unmatched to any gene: 11. The germline CDR1 and CDR2 sequences are SGHDN and FVKESK. CDR3 coding DNA: TGTGCCAGCAGCCAAGGTCGGAGGGACAGGGGGCGCGAAACTGAAGCTTTCTTT. As protein: CASSQGRRDRGRETEAFF.

The J gene is TRBJ2-3, the V gene TRBV6-4; D is uncertain. Germline V gives CDR1 MRHNA, CDR2 SNTAGT. This CDR3 contains 17 residues. V shed 0 bases and J shed 4 bases, with 17 bases lying between them. The CDR3 sequence: CASSDSERRVDPDTQYF. CDR3 DNA sequence: TGTGCCAGCAGTGACTCCGAGCGTCGGGTTGATCCAGATACGCAGTATTTT.

CDR3 residues: CASRSRGGRVTDTQYF. The CDR3 bases are TGTGCCAGCAGGTCCCGGGGGGGCCGGGTTACAGATACGCAGTATTTT. This rearrangement joins TRBV11-2 to TRBJ2-3; 8 bases match TRBD2. Germline V CDR1 and CDR2: SGHAT, FQNNGV. The CDR3 runs to 16 residues. V shed 6 bases and J 3 bases; nucleotides not matched to a gene: 11.

V is TRBV21-1 and J is TRBJ2-3; TRBD2 is the table's D call and was not checked against the DNA. TRBV21-1 is listed as a pseudogene. The CDR3 is 15 amino acids. The CDR3 DNA reads TGTGCCAGCAGCAGTAAACTAGCAATAGGGAGTACGCAGTATTTT. Its translation is CASSSKLAIGSTQYF.

The gene calls are TRBV6-1 and TRBJ2-1; the D is unclear. V lost 1 base to trimming and J lost 7 bases, with 5 bases between them. This CDR3 comprises 12 residues. Germline V gene sequence: CDR1 MNHNS, CDR2 SASEGT. Here the CDR3 DNA reads TGTGCCAGCAGTGAAGTTGAGAATGAGCAGTTCTTC. Its translation is CASSEVENEQFF.

This chain connects TRBV28 to TRBJ1-5; 7 bases are shared with TRBD1. The CDR3 length is 14 residues. Germline V gene lookup returns CDR1 MDHEN and CDR2 SYDVKM. V gave up 6 bases and J gave up 5 bases; unmatched junction bases: 7. CDR3 region: CASSPTGWDQPQHF. Written as DNA, the CDR3 is TGTGCCAGCAGCCCGACAGGGTGGGATCAGCCCCAGCATTTT. Together with reference TRBV28 and TRBJ1-5, the CDR3 gives the full variable domain: DVKVTQSSRYLVKRTGEKVFLECVQDMDHENMFWYRQDPGLGLRLIYFSYDVKMKEKGDIPEGYSVSREKKERFSLILESASTNQTSMYLCASSPTGWDQPQHFGDGTRLSIL.

V and J are TRBV4-1 and TRBJ1-2; 10 nucleotides match TRBD1. The CDR3 consists of 17 residues. Germline V gene data show CDR1 as MGHRA and CDR2 as YSYEKL. V lost 4 bases and J lost 8; bases outside the gene matches: 16. The CDR3 protein is CASSPPNRDRGSEGYTF. CDR3 coding DNA: TGCGCCAGCAGCCCTCCTAACCGGGACAGGGGATCGGAAGGCTACACCTTC.

The rearrangement joins TRBV18 to TRBJ1-1; D is unresolved. The CDR3 runs 13 residues. V was cut by 8 bases and J by 6 bases, with 16 bases left in between. Per the germline V gene, CDR1 is KGHSH and CDR2 is LQKENI. DNA for the CDR3: TGTGCCAGCCATCAAGGACCGGACTCTGAAGCTTTCTTT. It encodes CASHQGPDSEAFF.

This chain links TRBV13 with TRBJ2-1, with TRBD2 identical over 7 bases. The CDR3 loop spans 15 amino acids. Germline trimming cut 2 bases from V and 4 bases from J; bases unmatched to any gene: 5. Germline V gene sequence: CDR1 PRHDT, CDR2 FYEKMQ (reference sequence). The CDR3 protein is CASSLSSGAYNEQFF. Here the CDR3 DNA reads TGTGCCAGCAGCTTATCCAGCGGGGCGTACAATGAGCAGTTCTTC.

Regarding this clone: A read error may produce the germline difference seen at one junction end. This chain connects TRBV12-3 or TRBV12-4 to TRBJ1-2; 10 bases are a match to TRBD1. CDR3 length equals 12 residues. The CDR3 region is CASAGTGVAEAF. The CDR3 DNA follows: TGTGCCAGCGCAGGGACAGGGGTGGCGGAGGCCTTC.

Of note for this clone: The conserved phenylalanine or tryptophan normally closing the CDR3 is absent here, so this likely arose from a read error. The DNA is left out, because the CDR3 cannot be placed on it with certainty; the CDR3 is given as TCRdb lists it. The chain has TRBV27 and TRBJ1-2. Germline V lookup: CDR1 MNHEY, CDR2 SMNVEV (reference sequence). Termini included, the CDR3 measures 11 amino acids. This CDR3 is CASSFPRVRLI.

V is TRBV25-1 and J is TRBJ1-2, with D maybe TRBD1 (6 bases). The CDR3 has 15 residues. Trimming took off 3 bases at V and 4 bases at J, with 15 bases between the two ends. The V gene's germline CDR1 is MGHDK and CDR2 SYGVNS. This chain's CDR3 is CASSDTGGGGYGYTF. CDR3 bases: TGTGCCAGCAGTGATACCGGGGGAGGGGGCTATGGCTACACCTTC.

The genes are TRBV5-1 and TRBJ1-4; 11 nucleotides match TRBD1. Trimming removed 0 bases from V and 7 bases from J; junction bases left unmatched: 2. This CDR3 is 15 amino acids long. CDR1 and CDR2 from the germline V gene are SGHRS and YFSETQ. CDR3 nucleotides: TGCGCCAGCAGCTTGGCCGGGACAGGGGGTGAAAAACTGTTTTTT. Translation gives CASSLAGTGGEKLFF.